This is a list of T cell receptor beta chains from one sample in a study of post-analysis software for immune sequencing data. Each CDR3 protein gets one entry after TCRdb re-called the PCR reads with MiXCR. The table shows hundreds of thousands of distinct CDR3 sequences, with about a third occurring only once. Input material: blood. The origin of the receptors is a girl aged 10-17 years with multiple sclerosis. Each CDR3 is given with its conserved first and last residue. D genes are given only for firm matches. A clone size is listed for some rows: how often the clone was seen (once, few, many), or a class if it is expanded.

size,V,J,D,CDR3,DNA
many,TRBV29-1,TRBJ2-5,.,CSVGRGGETQYF,TGCAGCGTGGGACGTGGGGGGGAGACCCAGTACTTC
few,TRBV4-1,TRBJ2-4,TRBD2,CASSVGHGGAKNIQYF,TGCGCCAGCAGCGTCGGTCACGGGGGGGCCAAAAACATTCAGTACTTC
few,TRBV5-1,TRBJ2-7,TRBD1,CASSLDPGGLNEQYF,TGCGCCAGCAGCTTGGACCCAGGGGGTCTCAACGAGCAGTACTTC
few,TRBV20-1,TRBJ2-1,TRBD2,CSASGLAGHPNNEQFF,TGCAGTGCCAGCGGACTAGCGGGCCACCCCAACAATGAGCAGTTCTTC
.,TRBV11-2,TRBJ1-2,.,CASSLGGTGVLAPYGYTF,TGTGCCAGCAGCTTAGGCGGGACGGGTGTACTAGCTCCCTATGGCTACACCTTC
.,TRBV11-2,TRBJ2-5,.,CASSLGGAEKQETQYF,TGTGCCAGCAGCTTAGGGGGGGCAGAGAAACAAGAGACCCAGTACTTC
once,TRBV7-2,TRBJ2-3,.,CASSLPLQGLQPADTQYF,TGTGCCAGCAGCTTACCATTACAGGGCCTACAGCCGGCAGATACGCAGTATTTT
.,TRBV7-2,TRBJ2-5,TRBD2,CASSSDAGGQETQYF,TGTGCCAGCAGCTCCGATGCGGGGGGGCAAGAGACCCAGTACTTC
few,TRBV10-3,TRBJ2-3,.,CAISFGDTITDTQYF,TGTGCCATCAGTTTTGGGGACACTATCACAGATACGCAGTATTTT
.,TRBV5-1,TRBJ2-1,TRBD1,CASSLLGQGPSYEQFF,TGCGCCAGCAGCTTGCTGGGACAGGGACCCTCCTATGAGCAGTTCTTC
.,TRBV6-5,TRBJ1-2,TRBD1,CASRLGQGGFGYTF,TGTGCCAGCAGGCTGGGACAGGGAGGGTTTGGCTACACCTTC
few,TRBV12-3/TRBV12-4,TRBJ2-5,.,CASSFPGGGETQYF,TGTGCCAGCAGCTTCCCAGGGGGGGGAGAGACCCAGTACTTC
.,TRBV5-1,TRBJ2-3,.,CASSSTPTVTDTQYF,TGCGCCAGCAGCTCCACCCCGACAGTTACAGATACGCAGTATTTT
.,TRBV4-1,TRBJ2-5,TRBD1,CASSQTGQPSVETQYF,TGCGCCAGCAGCCAGACGGGACAGCCTTCGGTGGAGACCCAGTACTTC
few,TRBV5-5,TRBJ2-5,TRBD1,CASSPGQGATQYF,TGTGCCAGCAGCCCTGGACAGGGAGCGACCCAGTACTTC
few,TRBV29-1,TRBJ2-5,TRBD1,CSLNRGGGTQYF,TGCAGCCTAAACAGGGGTGGGGGGACCCAGTACTTC